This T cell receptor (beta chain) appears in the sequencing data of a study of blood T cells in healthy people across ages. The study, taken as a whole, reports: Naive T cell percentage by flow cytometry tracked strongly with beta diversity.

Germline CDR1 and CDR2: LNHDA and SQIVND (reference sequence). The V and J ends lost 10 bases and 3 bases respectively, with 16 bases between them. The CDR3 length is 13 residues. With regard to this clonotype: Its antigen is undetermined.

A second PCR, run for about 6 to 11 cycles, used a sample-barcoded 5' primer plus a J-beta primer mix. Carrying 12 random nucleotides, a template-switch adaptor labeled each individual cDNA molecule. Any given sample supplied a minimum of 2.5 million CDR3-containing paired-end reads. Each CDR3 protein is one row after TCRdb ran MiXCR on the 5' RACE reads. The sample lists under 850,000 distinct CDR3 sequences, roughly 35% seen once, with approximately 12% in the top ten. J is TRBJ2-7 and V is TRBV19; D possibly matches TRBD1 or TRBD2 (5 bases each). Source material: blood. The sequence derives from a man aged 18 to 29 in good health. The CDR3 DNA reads TGTGCCACCCTGGGGGAACAAATCTACGAGCAGTACTTC. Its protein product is CATLGEQIYEQYF.